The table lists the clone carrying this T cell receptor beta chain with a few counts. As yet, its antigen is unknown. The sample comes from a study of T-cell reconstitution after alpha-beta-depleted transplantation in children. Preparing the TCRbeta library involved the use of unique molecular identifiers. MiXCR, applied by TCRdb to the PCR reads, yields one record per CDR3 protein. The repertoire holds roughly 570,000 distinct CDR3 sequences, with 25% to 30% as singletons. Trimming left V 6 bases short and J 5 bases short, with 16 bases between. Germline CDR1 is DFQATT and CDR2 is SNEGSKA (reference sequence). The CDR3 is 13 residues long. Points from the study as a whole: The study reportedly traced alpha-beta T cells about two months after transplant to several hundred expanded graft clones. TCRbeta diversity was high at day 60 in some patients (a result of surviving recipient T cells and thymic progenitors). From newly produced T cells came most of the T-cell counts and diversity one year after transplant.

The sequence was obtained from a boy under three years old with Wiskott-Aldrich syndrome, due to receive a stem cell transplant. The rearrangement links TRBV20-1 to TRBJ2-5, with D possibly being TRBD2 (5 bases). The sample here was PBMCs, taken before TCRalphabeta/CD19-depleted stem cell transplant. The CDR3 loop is CSASSRGHETQYF. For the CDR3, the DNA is TGCAGTGCGAGCTCGCGAGGGCACGAGACCCAGTACTTC.